This T cell receptor beta chain was retrieved from a study of shared clonotypes between healthy human individuals. Concerning this clone itself: Its specificity is unknown.

CDR1 and CDR2 from the germline V gene are LGHNA and YSLEER. V was trimmed by 1 base and J by 4 bases, leaving 10 bases between them. The CDR3 sequence is 15 residues long. General study findings and limits: Naive CD4 clonotype sharing across four donors was around 5.5%.

As defined, naive CD8 cells were CD45RO-negative and positively selected for CCR7, with terminally differentiated effector memory CD45RA+ cells excluded. Repertoires were generated with immunoSEQ multiplex PCR, while TCRdb's copy carries only in-frame clones and drops some. In the table there are about 2.1 million clones, roughly 95% of which are singletons. This receptor was identified in a man aged 18 to 29 in good health. Some clones in this sample may be carry-over from other donors' samples. The chain combines TRBV4-3 with TRBJ2-2; TRBD2 might be the D (5 bases). The sequenced material came from naive CD8+ T cells from PBMCs. The CDR3 here is CASSQGGDSTGELFF. The CDR3 region has the DNA TGCGCCAGCAGCCAAGGGGGAGATAGCACCGGGGAGCTGTTTTTT.